This T cell receptor (beta chain) comes out of a study of beta chain features in type 1 diabetes (dated by TCRdb to 2016 to 2019). Broadly, across the study: No differences in mean age, gender distribution, total cell number or subset yield were found between patients and healthy donors. A total of roughly 100 million sorted cells were examined across all samples, and RNA yield correlated strongly with the number of cells per subset. The study compared TCRB repertoires of sorted circulating CD4+ T cell subsets between recently diagnosed type 1 diabetes patients and matched healthy donors. Naive and central memory subsets were obtained from all 30 or so donors, but regulatory and stem cell-like memory subsets were isolated from only 8 patients and about eight healthy donors. Study-level results and caveats: Because cDNA was sequenced instead of genomic DNA, activated cells with high expression could be over-represented, although the groups did not differ in activation or CD3 levels. Shorter templates might have been favored by PCR, but patient and control samples were amplified and corrected together, so both groups would have been affected equally by any skew. Because the HLA sub-analyses included only small numbers of individuals, any influence of HLA type on TCRB rearrangement was left unresolved. Naive, central memory and regulatory TCRB repertoires appeared more similar among patients than among healthy donors. Fewer insertions and more nucleotide deletions at VDJ recombination sites were observed in patients with type 1 diabetes, implying thymic rearrangement abnormalities. A moderate but significant shortening of TCRB CDR3 length was observed in type 1 diabetes patients in all four CD4+ subsets.

The entire amount of isolated RNA was reverse transcribed using the High Capacity cDNA Reverse Transcription Kit, so the sequenced TCRB transcripts were expressed ones. Deep immunoSEQ sequencing was applied to naive, central memory and regulatory T cell samples, giving an average of about 3.4 million total reads per sample. After sorted cells were lysed in RLT buffer, RNA was extracted with DNase-treated RNeasy Micro or Mini kits, with the choice depending on cell number. Each cell subset was processed separately to prevent cross-contamination, with patient and healthy donor samples processed together. Using the immunoSEQ multiplex PCR, TCRB sequences were amplified from cDNA into 87-bp fragments spanning the CDR3 region. Amplicons were sequenced on the Illumina HiSeq platform. The original methods were these. Synthetic template baselines were used to correct PCR bias computationally, reads within Hamming distance 2 were collapsed, and singletons that could not be merged were discarded. Reads were aligned against IMGT so that V, D and J genes, CDR3 length and insertions or deletions at six rearrangement sites could be assigned. Within each subset, clonotype counts were normalized to sorted cell number, and only after that were true diversity and Gini coefficients computed with the tcR R package. Repertoire sharing was quantified using the overlap coefficient calculated on TCRB nucleotide sequences. As a proxy for the pre-selection repertoire, out-of-frame TCRB sequences from naive cells were analyzed. Here the immuneACCESS table is served through TCRdb, limited to in-frame sequences with V and J called. Missing clones are a known gap in these copies; in checked studies unresolved V genes cover under half, and the rest lacks a known reason. Clone size and V and J calls were adopted from that table, with D and trimming inferred from the DNA. The sample table contains over 200,000 clones; only one count was recorded for approximately 10% of them. In total, the top ten clones hold over 0.015% of the sample.

From each donor, a single peripheral blood sample of 90 to 150 mL on average was drawn into heparinised tubes. Naive, central memory, regulatory and stem cell-like memory CD4+ T cells were sorted on a BD FACSAria II using a panel including CD45RO, CCR7, CD25, CD127, CD95 and CD27. Every sorted population had a purity above 95%. PBMCs were isolated immediately by Lymphoprep density gradient centrifugation and stained directly without culture. So that batch effects would be minimized, each experiment stained and sorted samples in pairs, pairing one healthy donor with one patient. Note on this clone: The target of this receptor is not known. Qualities for individual bases were not recorded, and no much larger clone is one base off.

The receptor was derived from a man aged 30 to 39 with type 1 diabetes. Sequenced: naive CD4+ T cells from blood. The sample's cell subset or site label, decoded: true naive CD4+ T cells.

The CDR3 protein sequence reads: CASSPQPSGGSGNEQFF. The bases read TGTGCCAGCTCACCTCAGCCGAGCGGGGGGAGCGGTAATGAGCAGTTCTTC. The chain was built from TRBV18 and TRBJ2-1, with 9 middle bases fitting TRBD2. Taken from cysteine to phenylalanine, the CDR3 has 17 residues. Only the CDR3 region is kept as DNA, spanning 51 bases read in frame from base 1. Looking up the germline V gene yields CDR1 KGHSH and CDR2 LQKENI. For this chain, trimming is 3 bases at the V end and 7 bases at the J end, and the number of junction bases without a gene match is 13.